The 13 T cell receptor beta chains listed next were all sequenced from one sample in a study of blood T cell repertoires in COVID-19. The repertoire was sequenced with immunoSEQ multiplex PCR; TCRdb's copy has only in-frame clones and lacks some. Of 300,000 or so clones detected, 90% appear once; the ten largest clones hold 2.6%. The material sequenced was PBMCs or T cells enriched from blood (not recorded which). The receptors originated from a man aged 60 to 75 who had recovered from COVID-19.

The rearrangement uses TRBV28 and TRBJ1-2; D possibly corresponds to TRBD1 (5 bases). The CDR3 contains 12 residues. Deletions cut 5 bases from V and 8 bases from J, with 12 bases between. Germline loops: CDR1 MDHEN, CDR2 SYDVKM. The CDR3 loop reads CASSPGGEGYTF. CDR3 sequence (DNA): TGTGCCAGCAGTCCTGGAGGGGAAGGCTACACCTTC.

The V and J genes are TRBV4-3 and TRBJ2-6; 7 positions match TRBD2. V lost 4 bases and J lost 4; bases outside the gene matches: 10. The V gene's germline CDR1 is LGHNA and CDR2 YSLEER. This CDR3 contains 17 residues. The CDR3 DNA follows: TGCGCCAGCAGCCCATTAGATGGGACTATGGGGGCCAACGTCCTGACTTTC. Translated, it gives CASSPLDGTMGANVLTF.

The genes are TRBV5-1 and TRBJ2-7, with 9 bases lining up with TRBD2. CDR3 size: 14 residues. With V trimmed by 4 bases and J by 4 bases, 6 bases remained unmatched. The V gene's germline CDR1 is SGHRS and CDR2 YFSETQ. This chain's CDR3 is CASSRAGGSYEQYF. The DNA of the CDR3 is TGCGCCAGCAGCCGCGCGGGAGGGAGTTACGAGCAGTACTTC.

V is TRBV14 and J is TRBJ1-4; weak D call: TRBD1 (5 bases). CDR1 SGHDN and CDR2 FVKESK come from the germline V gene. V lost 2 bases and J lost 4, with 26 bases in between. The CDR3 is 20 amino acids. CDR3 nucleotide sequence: TGTGCCAGCAGCCAACACACCGAGGGTGGACAAGCGGGGATTAATGAAAAACTGTTTTTT. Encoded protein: CASSQHTEGGQAGINEKLFF.

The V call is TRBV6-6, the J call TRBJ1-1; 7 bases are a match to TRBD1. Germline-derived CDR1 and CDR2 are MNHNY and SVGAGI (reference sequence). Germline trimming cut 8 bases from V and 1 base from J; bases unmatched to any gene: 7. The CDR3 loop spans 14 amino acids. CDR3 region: CASANRGTNTEAFF. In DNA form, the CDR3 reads TGTGCCAGCGCAAACAGGGGCACGAACACTGAAGCTTTCTTT.

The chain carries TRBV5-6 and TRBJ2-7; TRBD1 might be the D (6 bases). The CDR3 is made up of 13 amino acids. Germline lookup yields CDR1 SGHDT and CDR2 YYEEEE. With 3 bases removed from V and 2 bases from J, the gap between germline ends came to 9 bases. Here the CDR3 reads CASSWGQTYEQYF. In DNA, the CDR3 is TGTGCCAGCAGCTGGGGGCAGACCTACGAGCAGTACTTC.

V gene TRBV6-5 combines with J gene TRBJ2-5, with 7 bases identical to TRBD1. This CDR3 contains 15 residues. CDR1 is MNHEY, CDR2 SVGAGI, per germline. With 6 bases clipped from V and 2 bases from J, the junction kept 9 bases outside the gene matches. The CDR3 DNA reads TGTGCCAGCAGACCTCCCTCGGGACAGCAAGAGACCCAGTACTTC. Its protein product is CASRPPSGQQETQYF.

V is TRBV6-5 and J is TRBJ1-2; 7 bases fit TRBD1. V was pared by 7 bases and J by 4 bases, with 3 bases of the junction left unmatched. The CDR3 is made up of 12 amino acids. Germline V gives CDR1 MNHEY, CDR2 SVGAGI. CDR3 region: CASNRGSYGYTF. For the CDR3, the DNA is TGTGCCAGCAACAGGGGAAGCTATGGCTACACCTTC.

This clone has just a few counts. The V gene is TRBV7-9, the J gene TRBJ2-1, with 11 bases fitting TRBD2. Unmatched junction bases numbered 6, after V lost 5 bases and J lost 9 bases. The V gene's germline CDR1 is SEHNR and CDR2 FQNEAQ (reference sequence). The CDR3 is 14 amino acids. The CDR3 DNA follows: TGTGCCAGCAGCGCAGGGACTAGCGGAGCTGAGCAGTTCTTC. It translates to CASSAGTSGAEQFF.

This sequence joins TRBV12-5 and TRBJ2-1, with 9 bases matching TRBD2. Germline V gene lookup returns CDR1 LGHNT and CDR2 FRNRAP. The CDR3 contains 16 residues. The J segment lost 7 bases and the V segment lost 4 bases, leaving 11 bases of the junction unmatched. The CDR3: CASGWPLAGAPNEQFF. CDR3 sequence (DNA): TGTGCTAGTGGTTGGCCATTAGCGGGAGCTCCAAATGAGCAGTTCTTC.

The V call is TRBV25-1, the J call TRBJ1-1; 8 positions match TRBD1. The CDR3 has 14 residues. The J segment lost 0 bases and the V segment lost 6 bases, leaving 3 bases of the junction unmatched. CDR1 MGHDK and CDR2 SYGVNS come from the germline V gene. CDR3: CASRDRVMNTEAFF. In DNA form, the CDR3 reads TGTGCCAGCAGGGACAGGGTCATGAACACTGAAGCTTTCTTT.

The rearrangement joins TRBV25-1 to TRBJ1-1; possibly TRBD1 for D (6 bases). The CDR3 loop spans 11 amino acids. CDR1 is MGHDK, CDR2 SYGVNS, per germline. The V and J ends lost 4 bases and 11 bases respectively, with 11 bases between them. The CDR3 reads CASSGAGVAFF. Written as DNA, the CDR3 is TGTGCCAGCAGTGGGGCAGGGGTTGCTTTCTTT.

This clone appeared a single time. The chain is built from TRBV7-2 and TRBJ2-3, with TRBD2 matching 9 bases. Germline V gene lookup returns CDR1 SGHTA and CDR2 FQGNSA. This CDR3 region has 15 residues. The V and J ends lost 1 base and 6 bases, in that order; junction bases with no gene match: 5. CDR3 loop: CASSLGGGALDTQYF. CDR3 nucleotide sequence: TGTGCCAGCAGCTTAGGCGGGGGGGCTTTGGATACGCAGTATTTT.